The 14 T cell receptor beta chains presented below share a single source sample, sequenced in a study of cytomegalovirus exposure and HLA in healthy donors. The data were produced by immunoSEQ multiplex PCR, yet TCRdb's version contains in-frame clones alone and is incomplete. The sample lists 110,000 to 150,000 clones; roughly nine tenths were seen once. Sequenced sample: PBMCs. Source of these receptors: a woman aged 18-29 years in good health and CMV-seropositive.

The chain has TRBV18 and TRBJ2-6, with 7 bases matching TRBD1. Germline CDR1 KGHSH, CDR2 LQKENI. The CDR3 runs 19 residues. J was trimmed by 0 bases and V by 0 bases; bases with no gene match: 8. The CDR3 here is CASSPPRDSPYSGANVLTF. The CDR3 DNA sequence: TGTGCCAGCTCACCACCTCGGGACAGCCCTTACTCTGGGGCCAACGTCCTGACTTTC.

The chain is built from TRBV6-4 and TRBJ2-3; 13 nucleotides match TRBD2. Germline trimming cut 5 bases from V and 6 bases from J; bases unmatched to any gene: 2. This CDR3 is 14 amino acids long. Germline values: CDR1 MRHNA, CDR2 SNTAGT. The CDR3 reads CASSPTSGGDTQYF. The CDR3 bases are TGTGCCAGCAGTCCGACTAGCGGGGGGGATACGCAGTATTTT.

The V call is TRBV27, the J call TRBJ2-5; maybe TRBD2 (7 bases). With 3 bases removed from V and 5 bases from J, the gap between germline ends came to 16 bases. This CDR3 region has 15 residues. Per germline, CDR1 MNHEY and CDR2 SMNVEV (reference sequence). CDR3: CASSFRAGAGETQYF. The CDR3 region has the DNA TGTGCCAGCAGTTTTCGGGCGGGGGCTGGGGAGACCCAGTACTTC.

J is TRBJ1-1 and V is TRBV7-9; 9 bases agree with TRBD1. This CDR3 is 13 amino acids long. V lost 5 bases and J lost 8; bases outside the gene matches: 6. Germline V gives CDR1 SEHNR, CDR2 FQNEAQ (reference sequence). The CDR3 is CASSLGDRDEAFF. DNA of the CDR3: TGTGCCAGCAGCCTAGGGGACAGGGACGAAGCTTTCTTT.

The gene calls are TRBV7-6 and TRBJ1-1; D call uncertain. The CDR3 contains 13 residues. Germline V gene sequence: CDR1 SGHVS, CDR2 FNYEAQ. Trimming removed 0 bases at V and 1 base at J, with 3 bases between. CDR3 amino acids: CASSLAQNTEAFF. DNA of the CDR3: TGTGCCAGCAGCTTAGCACAGAACACTGAAGCTTTCTTT.

The chain couples TRBV7-9 to TRBJ1-2, with 9 positions matching TRBD1. Trimming took 0 bases from V and 5 from J; bases not matched to a gene: 1. The CDR3 is made up of 14 amino acids. CDR1 and CDR2 (germline): SEHNR, FQNEAQ (reference sequence). The CDR3 DNA reads TGTGCCAGCAGCTTAGCCGGGACAGGGTATGGCTACACCTTC. It is translated as CASSLAGTGYGYTF.

The chain carries TRBV7-6 and TRBJ2-3; 13 bases map to TRBD2. The J segment lost 5 bases and the V segment lost 5 bases, leaving 7 bases of the junction unmatched. The CDR3 contains 16 residues. Looked up from germline, CDR1 is SGHVS and CDR2 is FNYEAQ. CDR3 in amino acids: CASSPTSGGAKDTQYF. The CDR3 coding sequence is TGTGCCAGCAGCCCAACTAGCGGGGGGGCAAAAGATACGCAGTATTTT.

The chain has TRBV27 and TRBJ2-3, with D unresolved. Trimming pared 3 bases from V and 1 base from J, leaving 14 bases between. The length of the CDR3 is 16 residues. Germline CDR1 is MNHEY and CDR2 is SMNVEV (reference sequence). DNA for the CDR3: TGTGCCAGCAGTTTGTACCTTGCGAGCGGCACAGATACGCAGTATTTT. It translates to CASSLYLASGTDTQYF.

The chain links TRBV5-1 to TRBJ2-2; 11 bases match TRBD1. Germline CDR1 SGHRS, CDR2 YFSETQ. This CDR3 spans 17 amino acids. Trimming removed 0 bases from V and 5 bases from J; junction bases left unmatched: 6. Written as DNA, the CDR3 is TGCGCCAGCAGCTTGGGGGACAGGGGGTCCCGTACCGGGGAGCTGTTTTTT. Encoded protein: CASSLGDRGSRTGELFF.

This sequence joins TRBV7-2 and TRBJ2-7, with 10 bases fitting TRBD2. Trimming took 5 bases from V and 2 from J; bases not matched to a gene: 12. CDR1 is SGHTA and CDR2 is FQGNSA in the germline V gene. CDR3 length equals 17 residues. CDR3 in amino acids: CASSRAASGGRTYEQYF. The CDR3 DNA reads TGTGCCAGCAGCCGAGCCGCTAGCGGGGGCCGAACCTACGAGCAGTACTTC.

The CDR3 loop is CASSQEAGVTGNTIYF. The CDR3 DNA reads as TGCGCCAGCAGCCAAGAGGCAGGGGTAACTGGAAACACCATATATTTT. The chain employs TRBV4-1 and TRBJ1-3, with D perhaps TRBD1 (6 bases). V lost 0 bases to trimming and J lost 2 bases, with 11 bases between them. CDR3 length: 16 residues. The germline CDR1 and CDR2 sequences are MGHRA and YSYEKL.

This CDR3 is CASSHTGTLSYEQYF. For the CDR3, the DNA is TGTGCCAGCAGCCACACCGGGACACTTTCCTACGAGCAGTACTTC. The V gene is TRBV7-8, the J gene TRBJ2-7; possibly TRBD1 for D (6 bases). V lost 5 bases, J lost 1 base, and 15 bases lay in between. From germline, CDR1 is SGHVS and CDR2 FQNEAQ. This CDR3 comprises 15 residues.

V gene TRBV4-2 combines with J gene TRBJ2-3; 9 nucleotides align to TRBD2. Germline V gene data show CDR1 as LGHNA and CDR2 as YNFKEQ. This CDR3 spans 15 amino acids. V trimming: 3 bases; J trimming: 0 bases; junction bases outside the gene matches: 1. CDR3 nucleotide sequence: TGTGCCAGCAGCCAGGGGACTAGCAGCACAGATACGCAGTATTTT. Protein: CASSQGTSSTDTQYF.

V and J are TRBV2 and TRBJ2-2, with 8 bases aligning to TRBD1. The CDR3 runs to 15 residues. Germline assignment: CDR1 SNHLY and CDR2 FYNNEI. J was trimmed by 4 bases and V by 4 bases; bases with no gene match: 5. The CDR3 reads CASSAQGESTGELFF. CDR3 in DNA: TGTGCCAGCAGTGCACAGGGGGAGAGCACCGGGGAGCTGTTTTTT.